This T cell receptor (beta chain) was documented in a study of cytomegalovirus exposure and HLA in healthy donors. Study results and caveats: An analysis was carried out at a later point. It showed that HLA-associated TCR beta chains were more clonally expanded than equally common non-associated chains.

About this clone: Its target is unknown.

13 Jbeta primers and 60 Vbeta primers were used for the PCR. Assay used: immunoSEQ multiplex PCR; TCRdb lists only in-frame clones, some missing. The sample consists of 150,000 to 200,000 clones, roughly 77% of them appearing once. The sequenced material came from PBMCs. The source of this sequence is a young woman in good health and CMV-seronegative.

CDR3 nucleotides: TGTGCCAGCAGCTTAGCTGGTCAACAGGGGGCTGCCTACAATGAGCAGTTCTTC. Protein sequence: CASSLAGQQGAAYNEQFF. This chain uses TRBV7-9 with TRBJ2-1, with TRBD1 matching over 9 bases. Germline CDR1 SEHNR, CDR2 FQNEAQ (reference sequence). With V trimmed by 0 bases and J by 2 bases, 8 bases remained unmatched. This CDR3 is 18 amino acids long.